A single sample is the source of the 23 T cell receptor beta chains below, sequenced in a study of ipilimumab plus nivolumab after autologous stem cell transplantation. Produced via immunoSEQ multiplex PCR; TCRdb's table is partial and in-frame only. The table lists 15,000 to 20,000 clones, around 80% of them singletons, with under 30% in the top ten. Material: PBMCs, obtained in a trial of ipilimumab plus nivolumab as post-transplant consolidation. The receptors originated from a male donor with diffuse large B-cell lymphoma.

The chain has TRBV9 and TRBJ1-3; 7 bases are a match to TRBD1. Per the germline V gene, CDR1 is SGDLS and CDR2 is YYNGEE. V lost 0 bases to trimming and J lost 4 bases; unmatched junction nucleotides: 1. CDR3 size: 14 residues. The CDR3 spells CASSVEGGGNTIYF. Written as DNA, the CDR3 is TGTGCCAGCAGCGTAGAAGGGGGCGGAAACACCATATATTTT.

Points on this clone: Mismatch with germline at one junction end may stem from a read error. V usage is TRBV7-7 and J usage is TRBJ2-5; 8 nucleotides line up with TRBD2. The CDR3 is made up of 14 amino acids. CDR1 is SSHAT, CDR2 FNYEAQ, per germline (reference sequence). In DNA form, the CDR3 reads TGTGCTAGCAGCTTAGCGGGGAAACAAGAGACCCAGTACTTC. Its translation is CASSLAGKQETQYF.

CDR3 sequence reads: CASSLKSREQFF. CDR3 DNA sequence: TGTGCCAGCAGCTTAAAAAGTCGGGAGCAGTTCTTC. The J gene is TRBJ2-1, the V gene TRBV7-9; no clear D gene. This CDR3 has 12 amino acids. Germline loops: CDR1 SEHNR, CDR2 FQNEAQ (reference sequence). The V end lost 2 bases, the J end lost 10 bases, and 9 bases lay between the germline ends.

The genes are TRBV29-1 and TRBJ1-6, with a possible D match to TRBD1 (6 bases). This CDR3 has 13 residues. Germline V CDR1 and CDR2: SQVTM, ANQGSEA. V was shortened by 6 bases and J by 5 bases, with 11 bases between the two germline ends. This chain's CDR3 is CSVPQGDNSPLHF. The CDR3, as DNA: TGCAGCGTACCACAGGGTGATAATTCACCCCTCCACTTT.

V gene TRBV5-6 combines with J gene TRBJ1-4; D may be TRBD1 (5 bases). The CDR3 extends over 14 amino acids. Germline V gives CDR1 SGHDT, CDR2 YYEEEE. V lost 2 bases and J 5 bases, leaving 10 bases between the germline ends. The CDR3 sequence: CASSFGQGNEKLFF. The DNA of the CDR3 is TGTGCCAGCAGCTTCGGGCAGGGAAATGAAAAACTGTTTTTT. The whole variable domain, filled in from reference TRBV5-6 and TRBJ1-4, reads DAGVTQSPTHLIKTRGQQVTLRCSPKSGHDTVSWYQQALGQGPQFIFQYYEEEERQRGNFPDRFSGHQFPNYSSELNVNALLLGDSALYLCASSFGQGNEKLFFGSGTQLSVL.

The chain couples TRBV6-6 to TRBJ2-1; D is perhaps TRBD1 or TRBD2 (5 bases each). CDR1 and CDR2 (germline): MNHNY, SVGAGI (reference sequence). The CDR3 length is 15 residues. V was shortened by 5 bases and J by 3 bases, with 14 bases between the two germline ends. In DNA, the CDR3 is TGTGCCAGCAGTAACCGGGACGGCTTCTACAATGAGCAGTTCTTC. The encoded protein is CASSNRDGFYNEQFF.

DNA of the CDR3: TGTGCCAGCAGCGAACAACCCGGGACTAGCGGGTCCCAGTACTTC. Protein product: CASSEQPGTSGSQYF. The J gene is TRBJ2-7, the V gene TRBV7-9; 12 bases agree with TRBD2. V gave up 5 bases and J gave up 10 bases; unmatched junction bases: 12. The CDR3 length is 15 residues. Germline values: CDR1 SEHNR, CDR2 FQNEAQ (reference sequence). The variable domain in full, with the rest retrieved from reference TRBV7-9 and TRBJ2-7, is DTGVSQNPRHKITKRGQNVTFRCDPISEHNRLYWYRQTLGQGPEFLTYFQNEAQLEKSRLLSDRFSAERPKGSFSTLEIQRTEQGDSAMYLCASSEQPGTSGSQYFGPGTRLTVT.

V usage is TRBV5-1 and J usage is TRBJ2-7; 7 nucleotides agree with TRBD2. V was pared by 4 bases and J by 5 bases, with 6 bases of the junction left unmatched. Germline V gene lookup returns CDR1 SGHRS and CDR2 YFSETQ. CDR3 length equals 13 residues. The CDR3 here is CASSLGRGNEQYF. As DNA, the CDR3 is TGCGCCAGCAGCCTCGGGCGGGGGAACGAGCAGTACTTC.

In this sample, this clone is medium-sized. V gene TRBV27 combines with J gene TRBJ2-1, with TRBD2 matching over 10 bases. The CDR3 is 15 amino acids. CDR1 and CDR2 (germline): MNHEY, SMNVEV (reference sequence). The V gene end was trimmed by 4 bases and the J gene end by 4 bases; junction bases not matched to a gene: 4. The CDR3, as DNA: TGTGCCAGCAGTTCTAGCGGGGGCCTGTACAATGAGCAGTTCTTC. Translated: CASSSSGGLYNEQFF.

The chain couples TRBV5-8 to TRBJ2-5; no firm D call. The V gene lost 0 bases and the J gene lost 3 bases, with 18 bases spanning the gap. The length of the CDR3 is 17 residues. Germline-derived CDR1 and CDR2 are SGHTS and YDEGEE. DNA for the CDR3: TGTGCCAGCAGCTTGGTCTCTTTGGTGTTTACAGAAGAGACCCAGTACTTC. Amino acid sequence: CASSLVSLVFTEETQYF.

The chain carries TRBV10-2 and TRBJ2-7; 7 bases fit TRBD1. CDR1 is WSHSY and CDR2 is SAAADI in the germline V gene. The CDR3 consists of 15 residues. After removal of 6 bases from V and 2 bases from J, the junction contained 10 bases not matched to a gene. The CDR3 region is CASRRSQGEPYEQYF. CDR3 bases: TGCGCCAGCAGACGGTCTCAGGGGGAGCCCTACGAGCAGTACTTC.

This chain links TRBV5-1 with TRBJ1-1; TRBD1 agrees at 11 bases. Per the germline V gene, CDR1 is SGHRS and CDR2 is YFSETQ. This CDR3 contains 16 residues. Unmatched junction bases numbered 8, after V lost 4 bases and J lost 3 bases. CDR3 DNA sequence: TGCGCCAGCAGCCTTTACGGACAGGGGGCTTACACTGAAGCTTTCTTT. As protein: CASSLYGQGAYTEAFF.

The rearrangement links TRBV7-2 to TRBJ1-6, with D unclear. Germline CDR1 reads SGHTA; CDR2 reads FQGNSA. Trimming pared 0 bases from V and 4 bases from J, leaving 7 bases between. This CDR3 contains 15 residues. The CDR3 protein is CASSLALGYNSPLHF. The CDR3 bases are TGTGCCAGCAGCTTAGCGTTAGGGTATAATTCACCCCTCCACTTT.

This clone was seen a few times. The chain carries TRBV28 and TRBJ1-2, with D hard to call. V dropped 5 bases and J dropped 1 base, with 11 bases sitting between them. The CDR3 loop spans 14 amino acids. Germline CDR1 is MDHEN and CDR2 is SYDVKM. CDR3: CASSALNLNYGYTF. As DNA, the CDR3 is TGTGCCAGCAGTGCCCTTAACCTTAACTATGGCTACACCTTC.

The chain employs TRBV7-6 and TRBJ2-5, with TRBD2 matching over 9 bases. The V segment lost 4 bases and the J segment 4 bases; nucleotides outside the gene matches: 13. The CDR3 runs to 17 residues. CDR1 and CDR2 (germline): SGHVS, FNYEAQ. The CDR3, as DNA: TGTGCCAGCAGCTCCACGTCGGACAGCGGGGGGAGAGAGACCCAGTACTTC. Its translation is CASSSTSDSGGRETQYF.

The CDR3 loop reads CSVDAGSHSDTQYF. The CDR3 DNA sequence: TGCAGCGTTGACGCAGGGTCTCATTCAGATACGCAGTATTTT. The V and J genes are TRBV29-1 and TRBJ2-3, with a possible D match to TRBD1 (5 bases). Trimming removed 3 bases at V and 4 bases at J, with 14 bases between. CDR1 SQVTM and CDR2 ANQGSEA come from the germline V gene. The CDR3 is 14 amino acids.

The V gene is TRBV7-8, the J gene TRBJ1-5; D is uncertain. V was pared by 2 bases and J by 7 bases, with 15 bases between. This CDR3 is built from 15 residues. Germline V gene data show CDR1 as SGHVS and CDR2 as FQNEAQ. The chain's CDR3 is CASSLSPGVWQPQHF. The DNA for the CDR3 is TGTGCCAGCAGCTTAAGCCCCGGGGTATGGCAGCCCCAGCATTTT. Full variable domain (missing parts from reference TRBV7-8 and TRBJ1-5): GAGVSQSPRYKVAKRGQDVALRCDPISGHVSLFWYQQALGQGPEFLTYFQNEAQLDKSGLPSDRFFAERPEGSVSTLKIQRTQQEDSAVYLCASSLSPGVWQPQHFGDGTRLSIL.

In its sample, this clone was seen a few times. The chain uses TRBV4-2 and TRBJ1-6; maybe TRBD1 (5 bases). V gave up 0 bases and J gave up 9 bases, with 15 bases separating them. The CDR3 contains 16 residues. The V gene's germline CDR1 is LGHNA and CDR2 YNFKEQ. The CDR3 bases are TGTGCCAGCAGCCAAGAAATGGGCAGGGTGGGTTCACCCCTCCACTTT. It specifies CASSQEMGRVGSPLHF.

This rearrangement joins TRBV19 to TRBJ2-1; D call uncertain. CDR3 size: 15 residues. Germline CDR1 is LNHDA and CDR2 is SQIVND (reference sequence). Between the trimmed V and J ends, which lost 2 bases and 0 bases, there was a span of 8 bases. CDR3 coding DNA: TGTGCCAGTAGTATAAGCTTTAGCTCCTACAATGAGCAGTTCTTC. Its protein is CASSISFSSYNEQFF.

The chain recombines TRBV6-5 with TRBJ1-2, with D maybe TRBD1 (5 bases). Germline values: CDR1 MNHEY, CDR2 SVGAGI. The CDR3 length is 15 residues. Between the trimmed V and J ends, which lost 5 bases and 4 bases, there was a span of 17 bases. In nucleotides, the CDR3 is TGTGCCAGCAGTCCCCGGGAACACAGGCTCTATGGCTACACCTTC. Amino acids: CASSPREHRLYGYTF.

The chain employs TRBV10-3 and TRBJ1-2; D uncertain. The CDR3 loop spans 17 amino acids. Trimming removed 0 bases from V and 5 bases from J, with 19 bases in between. The germline gives CDR1 ENHRY, CDR2 SYGVKD. CDR3 bases: TGTGCCATCAGTGAGTCGATATTCCCCCGGTCGCGATATGGCTACACCTTC. This codes for CAISESIFPRSRYGYTF.

The CDR3 protein is CASRIPTGGYNSPLHF. CDR3 DNA sequence: TGTGCCAGCAGGATACCTACAGGGGGCTATAATTCACCCCTCCACTTT. The rearrangement joins TRBV21-1 to TRBJ1-6; the D call of TRBD1 is as the table states it, not checked on the DNA. TRBV21-1 is annotated as a pseudogene. The CDR3 has 16 amino acids.

The CDR3 coding sequence is TGTGCCAGCAGTGAAGCTTGGGGGACCACCTACGAGCAGTACTTC. Protein product: CASSEAWGTTYEQYF. The rearrangement joins TRBV2 to TRBJ2-7; the D call may be TRBD1 or TRBD2 (5 bases each). V lost 0 bases and J 2 bases, leaving 11 bases between the germline ends. In germline, CDR1 is SNHLY, CDR2 FYNNEI. There are 15 residues in the CDR3.